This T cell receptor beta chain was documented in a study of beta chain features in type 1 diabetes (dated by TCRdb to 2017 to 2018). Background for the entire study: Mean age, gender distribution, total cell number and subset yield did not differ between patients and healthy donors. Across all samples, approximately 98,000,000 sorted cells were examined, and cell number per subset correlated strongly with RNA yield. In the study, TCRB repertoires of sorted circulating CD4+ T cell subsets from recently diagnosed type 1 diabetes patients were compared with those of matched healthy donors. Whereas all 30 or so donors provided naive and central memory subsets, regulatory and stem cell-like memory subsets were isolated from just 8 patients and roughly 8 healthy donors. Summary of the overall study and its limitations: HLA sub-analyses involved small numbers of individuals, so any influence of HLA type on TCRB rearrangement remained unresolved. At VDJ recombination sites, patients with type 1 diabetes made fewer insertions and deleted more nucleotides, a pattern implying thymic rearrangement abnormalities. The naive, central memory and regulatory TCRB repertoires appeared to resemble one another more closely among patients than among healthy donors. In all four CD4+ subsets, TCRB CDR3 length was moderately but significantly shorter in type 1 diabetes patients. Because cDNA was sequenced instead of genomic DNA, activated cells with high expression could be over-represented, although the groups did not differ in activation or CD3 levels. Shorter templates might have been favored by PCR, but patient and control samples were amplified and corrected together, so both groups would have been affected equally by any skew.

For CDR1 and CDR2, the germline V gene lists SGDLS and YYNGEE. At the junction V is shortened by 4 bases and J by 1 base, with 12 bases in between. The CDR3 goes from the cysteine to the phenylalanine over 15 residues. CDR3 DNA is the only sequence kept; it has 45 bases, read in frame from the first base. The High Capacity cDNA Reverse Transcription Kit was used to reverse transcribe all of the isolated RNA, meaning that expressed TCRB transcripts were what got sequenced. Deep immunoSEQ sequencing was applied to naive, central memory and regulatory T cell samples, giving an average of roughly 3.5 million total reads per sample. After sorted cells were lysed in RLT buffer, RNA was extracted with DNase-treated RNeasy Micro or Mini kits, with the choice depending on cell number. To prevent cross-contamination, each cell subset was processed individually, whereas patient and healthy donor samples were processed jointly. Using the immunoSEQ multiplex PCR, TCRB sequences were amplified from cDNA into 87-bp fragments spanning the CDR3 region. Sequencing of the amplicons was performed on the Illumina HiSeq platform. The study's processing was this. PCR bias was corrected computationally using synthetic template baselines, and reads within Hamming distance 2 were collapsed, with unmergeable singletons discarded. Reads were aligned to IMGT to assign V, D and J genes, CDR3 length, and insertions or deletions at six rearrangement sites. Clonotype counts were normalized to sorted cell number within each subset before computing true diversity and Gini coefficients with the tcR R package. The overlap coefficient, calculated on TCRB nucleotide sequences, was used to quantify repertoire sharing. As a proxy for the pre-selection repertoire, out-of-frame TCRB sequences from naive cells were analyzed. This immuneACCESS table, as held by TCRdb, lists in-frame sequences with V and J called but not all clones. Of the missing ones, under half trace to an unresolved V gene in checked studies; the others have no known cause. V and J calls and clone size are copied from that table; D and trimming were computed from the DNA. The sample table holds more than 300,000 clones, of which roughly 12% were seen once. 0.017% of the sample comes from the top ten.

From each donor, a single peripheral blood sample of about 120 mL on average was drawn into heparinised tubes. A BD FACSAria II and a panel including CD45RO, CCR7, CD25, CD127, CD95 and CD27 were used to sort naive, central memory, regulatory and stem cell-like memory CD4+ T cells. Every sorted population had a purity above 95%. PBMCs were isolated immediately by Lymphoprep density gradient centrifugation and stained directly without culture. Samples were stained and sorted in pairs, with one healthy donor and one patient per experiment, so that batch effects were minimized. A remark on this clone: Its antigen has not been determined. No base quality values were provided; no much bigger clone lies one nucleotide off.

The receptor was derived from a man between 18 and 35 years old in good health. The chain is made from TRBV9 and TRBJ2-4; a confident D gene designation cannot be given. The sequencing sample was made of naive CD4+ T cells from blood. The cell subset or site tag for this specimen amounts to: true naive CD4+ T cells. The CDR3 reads CASSTGTGAKNIQYF. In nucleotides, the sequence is TGTGCCAGCAGCACCGGAACCGGGGCCAAAAACATTCAGTACTTC.